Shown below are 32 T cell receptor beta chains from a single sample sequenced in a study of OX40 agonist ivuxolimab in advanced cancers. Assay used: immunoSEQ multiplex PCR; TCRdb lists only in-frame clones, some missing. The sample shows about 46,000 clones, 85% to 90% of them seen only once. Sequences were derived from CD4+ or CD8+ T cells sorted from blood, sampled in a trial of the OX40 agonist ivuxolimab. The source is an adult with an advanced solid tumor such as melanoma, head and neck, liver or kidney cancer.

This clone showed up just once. In nucleotides, the CDR3 is TGTGCCAGCTCATGGGACAGGGTTATAGCGGGGCCATCCTACGAGCAGTACTTC. Translated, it gives CASSWDRVIAGPSYEQYF. The rearrangement links TRBV18 to TRBJ2-7; D possibly corresponds to TRBD1 (9 bases). CDR3 length equals 18 residues. Trimming left V 5 bases short and J 1 base short, with 24 bases between. Germline V lookup: CDR1 KGHSH, CDR2 LQKENI.

The CDR3 protein is CASSKEDPPGGNTGELFF. CDR3 bases: TGTGCCAGCAGCAAAGAGGACCCCCCAGGGGGCAACACCGGGGAGCTGTTTTTT. The rearrangement links TRBV21-1 to TRBJ2-2; TRBD1, the D gene given by the table, was not confirmed from the DNA. TRBV21-1 is noted as a pseudogene. The CDR3 has 18 residues.

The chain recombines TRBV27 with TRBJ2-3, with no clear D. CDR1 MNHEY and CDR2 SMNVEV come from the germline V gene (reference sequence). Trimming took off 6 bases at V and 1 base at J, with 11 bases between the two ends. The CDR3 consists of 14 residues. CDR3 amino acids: CASSRMAGTDTQYF. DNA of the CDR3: TGTGCCAGCAGCAGGATGGCCGGCACAGATACGCAGTATTTT.

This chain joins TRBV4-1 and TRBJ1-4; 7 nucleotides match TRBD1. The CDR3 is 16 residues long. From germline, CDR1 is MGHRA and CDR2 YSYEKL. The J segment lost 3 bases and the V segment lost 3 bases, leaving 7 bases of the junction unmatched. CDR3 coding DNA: TGCGCCAGCAGCCACCGAGACAGGGTAGCTAATGAAAAACTGTTTTTT. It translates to CASSHRDRVANEKLFF.

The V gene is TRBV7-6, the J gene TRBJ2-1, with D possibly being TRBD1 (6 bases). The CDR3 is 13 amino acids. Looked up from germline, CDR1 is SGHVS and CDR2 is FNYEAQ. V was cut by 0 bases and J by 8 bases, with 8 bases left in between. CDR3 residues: CASSLARGYEQFF. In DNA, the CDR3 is TGTGCCAGCAGCTTAGCGAGGGGGTATGAGCAGTTCTTC.

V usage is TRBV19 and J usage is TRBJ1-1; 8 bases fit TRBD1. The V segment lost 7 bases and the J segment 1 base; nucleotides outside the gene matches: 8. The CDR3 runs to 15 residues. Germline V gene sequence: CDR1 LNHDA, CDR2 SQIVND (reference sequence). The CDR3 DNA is TGTGCCAGTACCTATTCAGGACAGGGGAACACTGAAGCTTTCTTT. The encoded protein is CASTYSGQGNTEAFF.

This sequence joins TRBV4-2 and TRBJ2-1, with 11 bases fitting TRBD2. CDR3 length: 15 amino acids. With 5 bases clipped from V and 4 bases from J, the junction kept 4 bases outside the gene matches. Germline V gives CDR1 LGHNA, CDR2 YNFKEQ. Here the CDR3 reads CASSTGTSGYNEQFF. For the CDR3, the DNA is TGTGCCAGCAGCACCGGGACTAGCGGTTACAATGAGCAGTTCTTC.

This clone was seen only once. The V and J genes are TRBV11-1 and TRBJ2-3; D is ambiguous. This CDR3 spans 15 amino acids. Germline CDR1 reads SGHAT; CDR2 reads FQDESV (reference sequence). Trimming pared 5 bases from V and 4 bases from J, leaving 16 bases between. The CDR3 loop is CASSPFPTYPDTQYF. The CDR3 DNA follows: TGTGCCAGCAGCCCTTTCCCTACTTATCCAGATACGCAGTATTTT.

The CDR3, as DNA: TGTGCCAGCACAACGACAGGTTCTAGCACAGATACGCAGTATTTT. Residues: CASTTTGSSTDTQYF. The chain employs TRBV7-9 and TRBJ2-3; the D gene is possibly TRBD1 (6 bases). CDR3 length equals 15 residues. Germline lookup yields CDR1 SEHNR and CDR2 FQNEAQ (reference sequence). Trimming pared 7 bases from V and 0 bases from J, leaving 14 bases between.

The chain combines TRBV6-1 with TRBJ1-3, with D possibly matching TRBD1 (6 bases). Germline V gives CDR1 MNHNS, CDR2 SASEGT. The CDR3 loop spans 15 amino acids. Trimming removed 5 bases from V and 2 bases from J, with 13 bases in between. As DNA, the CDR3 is TGTGCCAGCAGTCAAGGGGGAGGCCCTGGAAACACCATATATTTT. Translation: CASSQGGGPGNTIYF.

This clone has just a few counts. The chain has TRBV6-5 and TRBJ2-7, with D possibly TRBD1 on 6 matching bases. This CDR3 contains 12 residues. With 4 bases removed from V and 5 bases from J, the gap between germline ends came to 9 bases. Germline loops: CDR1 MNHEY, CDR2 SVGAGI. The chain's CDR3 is CASSSGQNEQYF. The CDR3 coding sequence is TGTGCCAGCAGTTCCGGACAGAACGAGCAGTACTTC.

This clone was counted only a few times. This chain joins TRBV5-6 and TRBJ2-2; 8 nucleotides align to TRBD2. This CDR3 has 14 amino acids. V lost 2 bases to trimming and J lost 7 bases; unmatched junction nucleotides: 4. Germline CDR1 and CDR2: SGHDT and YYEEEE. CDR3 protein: CASSFGLAGGELFF. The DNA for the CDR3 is TGTGCCAGCAGCTTTGGACTAGCAGGCGGGGAGCTGTTTTTT.

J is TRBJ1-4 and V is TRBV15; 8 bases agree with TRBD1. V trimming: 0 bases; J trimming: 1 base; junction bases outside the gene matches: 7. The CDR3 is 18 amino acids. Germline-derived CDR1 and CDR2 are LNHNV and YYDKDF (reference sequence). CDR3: CATSREDREGETNEKLFF. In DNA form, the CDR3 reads TGTGCCACCAGCAGAGAGGACAGGGAGGGGGAAACTAATGAAAAACTGTTTTTT.

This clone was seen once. The CDR3 sequence is CATSRDRGYNEQFF. The CDR3 coding sequence is TGTGCCACCAGCAGGGACAGGGGGTACAATGAGCAGTTCTTC. This chain joins TRBV15 and TRBJ2-1, with 10 bases matching TRBD1. Germline V gives CDR1 LNHNV, CDR2 YYDKDF (reference sequence). CDR3 length: 14 residues. V was clipped by 3 bases and J by 4 bases; unmatched bases: 0. The entire variable domain, with the rest obtained from reference TRBV15 and TRBJ2-1, is as follows: DAMVIQNPRYQVTQFGKPVTLSCSQTLNHNVMYWYQQKSSQAPKLLFHYYDKDFNNEADTPDNFQSRRPNTSFCFLDIRSPGLGDTAMYLCATSRDRGYNEQFFGPGTRLTVL.

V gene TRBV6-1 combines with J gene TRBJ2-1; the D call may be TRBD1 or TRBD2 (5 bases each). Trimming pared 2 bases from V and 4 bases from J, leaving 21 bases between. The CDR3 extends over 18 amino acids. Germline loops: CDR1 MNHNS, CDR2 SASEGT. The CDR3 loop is CASSEFEGPALPYNEQFF. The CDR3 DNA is TGTGCCAGCAGTGAATTTGAGGGACCTGCCCTCCCTTACAATGAGCAGTTCTTC.

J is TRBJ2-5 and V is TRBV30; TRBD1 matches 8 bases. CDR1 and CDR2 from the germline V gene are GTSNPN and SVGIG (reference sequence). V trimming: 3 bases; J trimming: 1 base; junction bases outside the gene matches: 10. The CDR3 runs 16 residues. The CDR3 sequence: CAWRKQGARPQETQYF. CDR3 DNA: TGTGCCTGGAGGAAGCAGGGGGCGCGTCCCCAAGAGACCCAGTACTTC.

The CDR3 spells CASGLGRNTEAFF. The DNA of the CDR3 is TGTGCTAGTGGTTTGGGCAGGAACACTGAAGCTTTCTTT. The V call is TRBV12-5, the J call TRBJ1-1; D ambiguous. The CDR3 has 13 amino acids. The germline CDR1 and CDR2 sequences are LGHNT and FRNRAP. Trimming cost V 1 base and J 1 base, with 4 bases left between them.

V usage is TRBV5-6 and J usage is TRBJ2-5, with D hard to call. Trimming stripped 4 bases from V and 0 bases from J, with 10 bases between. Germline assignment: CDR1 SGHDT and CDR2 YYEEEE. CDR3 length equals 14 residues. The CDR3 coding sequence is TGTGCCAGCAGCCTGGCCCGATACCAAGAGACCCAGTACTTC. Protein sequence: CASSLARYQETQYF.

CDR3 protein: CASSMGQLAYNEQFF. As DNA, the CDR3 is TGTGCCAGTAGTATGGGCCAACTCGCCTACAATGAGCAGTTCTTC. V gene TRBV19 combines with J gene TRBJ2-1; D call uncertain. Per germline, CDR1 LNHDA and CDR2 SQIVND (reference sequence). CDR3 length equals 15 residues. V lost 3 bases and J lost 2, with 11 bases in between.

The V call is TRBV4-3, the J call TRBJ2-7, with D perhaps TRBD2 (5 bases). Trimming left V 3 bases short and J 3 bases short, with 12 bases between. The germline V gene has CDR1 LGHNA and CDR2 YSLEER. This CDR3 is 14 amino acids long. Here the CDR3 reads CASSHADGNYEQYF. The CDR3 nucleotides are TGCGCCAGCAGCCACGCGGACGGGAACTACGAGCAGTACTTC.

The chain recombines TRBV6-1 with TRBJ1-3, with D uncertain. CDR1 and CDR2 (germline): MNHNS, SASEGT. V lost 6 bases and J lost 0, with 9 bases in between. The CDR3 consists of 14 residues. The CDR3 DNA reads TGTGCCAGCAGGGGTTGGGACTCTGGAAACACCATATATTTT. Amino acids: CASRGWDSGNTIYF.

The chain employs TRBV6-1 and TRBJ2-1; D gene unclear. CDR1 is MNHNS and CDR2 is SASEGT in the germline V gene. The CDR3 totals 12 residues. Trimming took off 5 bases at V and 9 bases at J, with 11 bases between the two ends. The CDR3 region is CASSYRPGEQFF. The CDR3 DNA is TGTGCCAGCAGTTATCGCCCGGGTGAGCAGTTCTTC.

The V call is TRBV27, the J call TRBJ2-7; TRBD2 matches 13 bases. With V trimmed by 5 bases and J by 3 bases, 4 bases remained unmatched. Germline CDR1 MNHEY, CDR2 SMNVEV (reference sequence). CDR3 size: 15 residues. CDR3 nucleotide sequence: TGTGCCAGCAGTGCCGGGACTAGCGGGAACTACGAGCAGTACTTC. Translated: CASSAGTSGNYEQYF.

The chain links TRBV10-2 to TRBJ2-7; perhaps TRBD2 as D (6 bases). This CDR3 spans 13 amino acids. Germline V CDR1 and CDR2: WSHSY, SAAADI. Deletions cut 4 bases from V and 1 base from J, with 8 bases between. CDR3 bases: TGCGCCAGCAGTGGGGGGAGGTCCTACGAGCAGTACTTC. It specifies CASSGGRSYEQYF.

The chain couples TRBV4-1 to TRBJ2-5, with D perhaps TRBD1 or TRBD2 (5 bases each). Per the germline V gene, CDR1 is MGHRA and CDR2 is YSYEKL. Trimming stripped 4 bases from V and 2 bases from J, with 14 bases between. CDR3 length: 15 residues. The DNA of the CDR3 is TGCGCCAGCAGCCTACGCTGGGACCATCAAGAGACCCAGTACTTC. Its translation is CASSLRWDHQETQYF.

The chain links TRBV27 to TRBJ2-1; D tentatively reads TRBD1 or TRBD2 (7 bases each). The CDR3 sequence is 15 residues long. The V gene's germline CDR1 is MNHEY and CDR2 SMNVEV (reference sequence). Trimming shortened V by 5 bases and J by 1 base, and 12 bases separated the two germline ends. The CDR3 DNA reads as TGTGCCAGCAGTCTCAGGGGGGGATCCTACAATGAGCAGTTCTTC. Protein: CASSLRGGSYNEQFF.

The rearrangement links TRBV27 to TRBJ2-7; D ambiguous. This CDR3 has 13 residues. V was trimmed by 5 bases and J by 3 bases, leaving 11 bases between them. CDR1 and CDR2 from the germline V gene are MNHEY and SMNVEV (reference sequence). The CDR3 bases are TGTGCCAGCAGTCCCGAACCCCGCTACGAGCAGTACTTC. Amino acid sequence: CASSPEPRYEQYF.

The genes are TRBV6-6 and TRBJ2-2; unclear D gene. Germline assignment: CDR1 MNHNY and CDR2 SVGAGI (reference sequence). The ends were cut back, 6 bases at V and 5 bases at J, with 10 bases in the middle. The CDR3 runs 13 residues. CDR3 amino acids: CASRHLETGELFF. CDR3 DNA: TGTGCCAGCAGACACCTTGAAACCGGGGAGCTGTTTTTT.

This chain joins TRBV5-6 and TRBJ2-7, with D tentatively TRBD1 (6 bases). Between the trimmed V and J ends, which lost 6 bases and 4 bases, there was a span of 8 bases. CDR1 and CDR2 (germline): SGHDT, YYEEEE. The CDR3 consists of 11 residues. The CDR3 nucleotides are TGTGCCAGCACGGACAGTTACGAGCAGTACTTC. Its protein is CASTDSYEQYF.

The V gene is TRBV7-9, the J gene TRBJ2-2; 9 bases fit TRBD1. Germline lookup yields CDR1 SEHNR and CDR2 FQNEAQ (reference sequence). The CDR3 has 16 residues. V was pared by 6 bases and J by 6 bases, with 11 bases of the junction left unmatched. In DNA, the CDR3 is TGTGCCAGCAGAGACGCCGGGACAGGGAGTGCCGGGGAGCTGTTTTTT. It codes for CASRDAGTGSAGELFF.

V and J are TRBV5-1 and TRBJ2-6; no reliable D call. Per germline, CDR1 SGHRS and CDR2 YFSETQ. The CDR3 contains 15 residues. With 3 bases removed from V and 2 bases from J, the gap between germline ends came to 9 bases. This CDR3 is CASSWVAAGANVLTF. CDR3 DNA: TGCGCCAGCAGCTGGGTGGCAGCTGGGGCCAACGTCCTGACTTTC. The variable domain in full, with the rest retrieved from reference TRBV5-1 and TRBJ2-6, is KAGVTQTPRYLIKTRGQQVTLSCSPISGHRSVSWYQQTPGQGLQFLFEYFSETQRNKGNFPGRFSGRQFSNSRSEMNVSTLELGDSALYLCASSWVAAGANVLTFGAGSRLTVL.

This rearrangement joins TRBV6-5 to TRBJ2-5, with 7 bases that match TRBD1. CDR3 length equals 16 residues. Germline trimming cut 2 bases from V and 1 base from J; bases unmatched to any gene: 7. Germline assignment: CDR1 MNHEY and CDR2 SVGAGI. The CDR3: CASSYDHTGVQETQYF. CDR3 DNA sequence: TGTGCCAGCAGTTACGATCACACAGGGGTCCAAGAGACCCAGTACTTC.